Listed here are 24 T cell receptor beta chains from one sample, sequenced in a study of shared clonotypes between healthy human individuals. The table came from immunoSEQ multiplex PCR; TCRdb's copy has only in-frame clones and leaves some out. This sample carries some 2.1 million clones, 85% to 95% of them seen once, and the ten largest clones take 0.1% to 0.15%. The sequencing input was naive CD4+ T cells sorted from blood. Sample subset: CD45RA+ positively selected. The receptors shown here come from a man between 18 and 29 years old in good health.

The J gene is TRBJ2-7, the V gene TRBV2; D remains ambiguous. The germline V and J ends were trimmed by 7 bases and 2 bases, with 15 bases remaining between them. Per the germline V gene, CDR1 is SNHLY and CDR2 is FYNNEI. The CDR3 length is 14 residues. CDR3 amino acids: CASTARLDAYEQYF. The CDR3 DNA follows: TGTGCCAGCACGGCGAGACTGGATGCCTACGAGCAGTACTTC.

The V call is TRBV29-1, the J call TRBJ2-6, with a tentative D call TRBD1 (6 bases). V was trimmed by 1 base and J by 10 bases, leaving 8 bases between them. Germline V gives CDR1 SQVTM, CDR2 ANQGSEA. The CDR3 is made up of 12 amino acids. The CDR3 sequence: CSVEAGENVLTF. For the CDR3, the DNA is TGCAGCGTTGAAGCAGGGGAAAACGTCCTGACTTTC.

The rearrangement joins TRBV10-3 to TRBJ2-1, with 7 bases that match TRBD1. The CDR3 loop spans 14 amino acids. The ends lost 8 bases at V and 6 bases at J; junction bases unmatched: 10. From germline, CDR1 is ENHRY and CDR2 SYGVKD. The CDR3 protein is CAIQEDRAGNEQFF. In DNA, the CDR3 is TGTGCCATCCAAGAAGACAGGGCCGGCAATGAGCAGTTCTTC.

This sequence joins TRBV7-8 and TRBJ1-6; 7 bases are a match to TRBD1. The CDR3 sequence is 16 residues long. J gave up 10 bases and V 3 bases, and 12 bases lay outside the gene matches. Germline V gene data show CDR1 as SGHVS and CDR2 as FQNEAQ. The CDR3 here is CASSLAPGTVSSPLHF. The DNA for the CDR3 is TGTGCCAGCAGCTTGGCTCCCGGGACAGTAAGCTCACCCCTCCACTTT.

Of note for this clone: A much larger clone lies one base from this, so it may be a read error. This is likely a read error, given that the CDR3 carries no conserved phenylalanine or tryptophan at its end. The gene calls are TRBV2 and TRBJ2-7; tentatively, D is TRBD2 (6 bases). Germline CDR1 is SNHLY and CDR2 is FYNNEI. The V end lost 7 bases, the J end lost 6 bases, and 16 bases lay between the germline ends. The CDR3 consists of 13 residues. Here the CDR3 reads CASTRRRGGEQYL. The CDR3 nucleotides read TGTGCCAGCACCAGAAGGCGGGGAGGCGAGCAGTACCTC.

Written as DNA, the CDR3 is TGTGCCAGCTCACCATTTGAGGGGGAGACAGATACGCAGTATTTT. This codes for CASSPFEGETDTQYF. The rearrangement joins TRBV18 to TRBJ2-3, with D possibly TRBD1 on 6 matching bases. The V end lost 2 bases, the J end lost 3 bases, and 12 bases lay between the germline ends. Germline lookup yields CDR1 KGHSH and CDR2 LQKENI. The CDR3 is 15 residues long.

This chain connects TRBV9 to TRBJ1-2; D might be TRBD1 (6 bases). The length of the CDR3 is 15 residues. V was pared by 0 bases and J by 6 bases, with 15 bases between. Germline V CDR1 and CDR2: SGDLS, YYNGEE. This CDR3 is CASSVAPQGRDGYTF. Here the CDR3 DNA reads TGTGCCAGCAGCGTAGCCCCACAGGGTCGGGATGGCTACACCTTC. Supplemented by reference TRBV9 and TRBJ1-2, the full variable domain reads DSGVTQTPKHLITATGQRVTLRCSPRSGDLSVYWYQQSLDQGLQFLIQYYNGEERAKGNILERFSAQQFPDLHSELNLSSLELGDSALYFCASSVAPQGRDGYTFGSGTRLTVV.

The rearrangement joins TRBV30 to TRBJ2-7; 9 bases are shared with TRBD1. With V trimmed by 6 bases and J by 2 bases, 8 bases remained unmatched. In germline, CDR1 is GTSNPN, CDR2 SVGIG (reference sequence). The CDR3 sequence is 14 residues long. This CDR3 reads CACRETGGTYEQYF. The CDR3 DNA is TGTGCCTGTCGGGAGACAGGGGGAACCTACGAGCAGTACTTC. The whole variable domain, remainder taken from reference TRBV30 and TRBJ2-7, is SQTIHQWPATLVQPVGSPLSLECTVEGTSNPNLYWYRQAAGRGLQLLFYSVGIGQISSEVPQNLSASRPQDRQFILSSKKLLLSDSGFYLCACRETGGTYEQYFGPGTRLTVT.

The chain joins TRBV18 to TRBJ2-1; D is possibly TRBD1 (6 bases). V was shortened by 3 bases and J by 10 bases, with 13 bases between the two germline ends. CDR3 length equals 13 residues. Germline V gives CDR1 KGHSH, CDR2 LQKENI. CDR3 sequence reads: CASSPVGAGEQFF. For the CDR3, the DNA is TGTGCCAGCTCACCTGTGGGGGCCGGGGAGCAGTTCTTC.

The V and J genes are TRBV25-1 and TRBJ1-6; possible D gene TRBD1, 6 bases. V lost 3 bases and J lost 9, with 15 bases in between. Per the germline V gene, CDR1 is MGHDK and CDR2 is SYGVNS. This CDR3 is 15 amino acids long. This chain's CDR3 is CASSETTGSFSPLHF. The CDR3 nucleotides read TGTGCCAGCAGTGAGACTACAGGGTCTTTTTCACCCCTCCACTTT.

Points on this clone: Other DNA sequences of this sample code for an identical CDR3. Written as DNA, the CDR3 is TGTGCCAGCAGTTACGGCACCGGGGAGCTGTTTTTT. Encoded protein: CASSYGTGELFF. The rearrangement uses TRBV6-6 and TRBJ2-2; D unresolved. Trimming took 2 bases from V and 4 from J, leaving 2 bases between them. The CDR3 sequence is 12 residues long. Germline CDR1 MNHNY, CDR2 SVGAGI (reference sequence).

The chain is built from TRBV25-1 and TRBJ2-2; 7 bases map to TRBD1. Germline trimming cut 6 bases from V and 6 bases from J; bases unmatched to any gene: 4. The CDR3 consists of 13 residues. CDR1 MGHDK and CDR2 SYGVNS come from the germline V gene. CDR3: CASRPTGSGELFF. The DNA of the CDR3 is TGTGCCAGCAGGCCGACAGGGTCCGGGGAGCTGTTTTTT.

This chain connects TRBV19 to TRBJ2-7; 10 bases match TRBD2. Germline loops: CDR1 LNHDA, CDR2 SQIVND (reference sequence). The J segment lost 1 base and the V segment lost 0 bases, leaving 15 bases of the junction unmatched. The CDR3 loop spans 20 amino acids. CDR3 protein: CASSIDPGLAASGPSYEQYF. The DNA for the CDR3 is TGTGCCAGTAGTATAGATCCCGGACTAGCGGCCTCCGGCCCATCCTACGAGCAGTACTTC.

This chain uses TRBV7-2 with TRBJ2-7, with D possibly called TRBD1 or TRBD2 (5 bases each). V was shortened by 2 bases and J by 0 bases, with 11 bases between the two germline ends. The CDR3 extends over 15 amino acids. The V gene's germline CDR1 is SGHTA and CDR2 FQGNSA. The CDR3 protein is CASSLSGTPSYEQYF. The CDR3 DNA sequence: TGTGCCAGCAGCTTATCCGGGACGCCCTCCTACGAGCAGTACTTC. The full variable domain, its missing parts supplied by reference TRBV7-2 and TRBJ2-7, is GAGVSQSPSNKVTEKGKDVELRCDPISGHTALYWYRQSLGQGLEFLIYFQGNSAPDKSGLPSDRFSAERTGGSVSTLTIQRTQQEDSAVYLCASSLSGTPSYEQYFGPGTRLTVT.

V is TRBV6-1 and J is TRBJ2-3; 10 bases line up with TRBD2. Looked up from germline, CDR1 is MNHNS and CDR2 is SASEGT. The ends lost 2 bases at V and 5 bases at J; junction bases unmatched: 4. The CDR3 is made up of 15 amino acids. CDR3 sequence (DNA): TGTGCCAGCAGTGAACAGCGGGAGGGCCTAGATACGCAGTATTTT. It codes for CASSEQREGLDTQYF.

In its sample, this clone was seen once. The rearrangement joins TRBV6-1 to TRBJ2-3, with D hard to call. Trimming took 3 bases from V and 1 from J, leaving 5 bases between them. Germline-derived CDR1 and CDR2 are MNHNS and SASEGT. The CDR3 has 13 amino acids. This chain's CDR3 is CASSDYRTDTQYF. DNA for the CDR3: TGTGCCAGCAGTGACTACCGCACAGATACGCAGTATTTT.

The CDR3 nucleotides are TGTGCCAGCAGTTACTCTACTAGCAGTTCGGCCTACGAGCAGTACTTC. This gives the protein CASSYSTSSSAYEQYF. V usage is TRBV6-5 and J usage is TRBJ2-7; the D gene is possibly TRBD2 (6 bases). Trimming cost V 0 bases and J 2 bases, with 14 bases left between them. This CDR3 region has 16 residues. Germline V gives CDR1 MNHEY, CDR2 SVGAGI.

V is TRBV6-5 and J is TRBJ1-5, with TRBD1 as a possible D gene (6 bases). The V gene lost 6 bases and the J gene lost 5 bases, with 14 bases spanning the gap. Germline CDR1 is MNHEY and CDR2 is SVGAGI. CDR3 length: 14 amino acids. CDR3 sequence (DNA): TGTGCCAGCAGCTCGACAGGCCTGGATCAGCCCCAGCATTTT. Amino acid sequence: CASSSTGLDQPQHF.

The J gene is TRBJ1-1, the V gene TRBV6-1; TRBD1 is a possible D gene (6 bases). V lost 5 bases to trimming and J lost 0 bases, with 10 bases between them. The CDR3 has 14 residues. Germline V gives CDR1 MNHNS, CDR2 SASEGT. The CDR3 here is CASSQGNLNTEAFF. CDR3 in DNA: TGTGCCAGCAGTCAGGGGAATTTGAACACTGAAGCTTTCTTT.

The chain combines TRBV2 with TRBJ1-5; 8 bases are a match to TRBD1. The V gene end was trimmed by 6 bases and the J gene end by 4 bases; junction bases not matched to a gene: 11. The CDR3 has 16 residues. Germline V gene data show CDR1 as SNHLY and CDR2 as FYNNEI. The CDR3 coding sequence is TGTGCCAGCAGCCCCGGAAGACAGGGGCATAATCAGCCCCAGCATTTT. Protein sequence: CASSPGRQGHNQPQHF.

The CDR3 coding sequence is TGTGCCAGCAGCACCGGTTATGGAGTCAATGAGCAGTTCTTC. Translating it yields CASSTGYGVNEQFF. The J gene is TRBJ2-1, the V gene TRBV27; D is ambiguous. Per the germline V gene, CDR1 is MNHEY and CDR2 is SMNVEV (reference sequence). The CDR3 contains 14 residues. V lost 6 bases, J lost 6 bases, and 15 bases lay in between.

V gene TRBV19 combines with J gene TRBJ2-1, with 8 bases fitting TRBD2. Germline CDR1 and CDR2: LNHDA and SQIVND (reference sequence). After removal of 8 bases from V and 0 bases from J, the junction contained 3 bases not matched to a gene. The CDR3 consists of 14 residues. The CDR3, as DNA: TGTGCCAGTCAGCGGGAGAGCTCCTACAATGAGCAGTTCTTC. Translated: CASQRESSYNEQFF. Full variable domain (outside the CDR3, taken from reference TRBV19 and TRBJ2-1): DGGITQSPKYLFRKEGQNVTLSCEQNLNHDAMYWYRQDPGQGLRLIYYSQIVNDFQKGDIAEGYSVSREKKESFPLTVTSAQKNPTAFYLCASQRESSYNEQFFGPGTRLTVL.

The J gene is TRBJ2-7, the V gene TRBV6-5; D may be TRBD2 (5 bases). The CDR3 sequence is 15 residues long. CDR1 and CDR2 from the germline V gene are MNHEY and SVGAGI. Trimming cost V 6 bases and J 4 bases, with 19 bases left between them. The CDR3 sequence: CASSYKRTGEYEQYF. CDR3 DNA sequence: TGTGCCAGCAGCTACAAACGGACTGGGGAATACGAGCAGTACTTC.

The chain combines TRBV7-8 with TRBJ2-3; D possibly matches TRBD1 or TRBD2 (7 bases each). The germline CDR1 and CDR2 sequences are SGHVS and FQNEAQ. CDR3 length: 18 amino acids. V lost 2 bases, J lost 1 base, and 19 bases lay in between. As DNA, the CDR3 is TGTGCCAGCAGCTTAAGGGGGGTGACAGGGAGGGGCACAGATACGCAGTATTTT. Translation gives CASSLRGVTGRGTDTQYF.